This T cell receptor (beta chain) was recorded in a study of shared clonotypes between healthy human individuals. The DNA input per sorted-subset replicate PCR was about 190 ng, corresponding to some 30,000 T cell genomes. Profiled with immunoSEQ multiplex PCR; TCRdb holds only in-frame clones, not every one. Here the sample spans under 130,000 clones, less than 80% being singletons. Per the germline V gene, CDR1 is SNHLY and CDR2 is FYNNEI. The CDR3 sequence is 15 residues long. The V and J ends lost 1 base and 2 bases, in that order; junction bases with no gene match: 5. All donors qualified as healthy HIV-negative adults and had experienced no recent acute infections or vaccinations.

The sequence was obtained from a woman aged 30 to 39 in good health. The J gene is TRBJ2-7, the V gene TRBV2, with 7 bases that match TRBD2. The sample comprised memory CD8+ T cells sorted from blood. The subset: CD45RO+ cells pooled with CCR7-negative TemRA cells. The CDR3 DNA follows: TGTGCCAGCAGTGAAGGGTCGGGGGGAACCTACGAGCAGTACTTC. This encodes CASSEGSGGTYEQYF.